The 20 T cell receptor beta chains listed next were all sequenced from one sample in a study of OX40 agonist ivuxolimab in advanced cancers. Using immunoSEQ multiplex PCR, the repertoire was profiled, and TCRdb retains in-frame clones only, with some absent. The repertoire holds about 15,000 clones, with less than 90% as singletons. Sample: CD4+ or CD8+ T cells sorted from blood, taken in a trial of the OX40 agonist ivuxolimab. The source of these receptors is an adult with an advanced solid tumor such as melanoma, head and neck, liver or kidney cancer.

This chain uses TRBV5-4 with TRBJ2-7; 9 bases fit TRBD1. Germline V CDR1 and CDR2: SGHNT, YYREEE (reference sequence). CDR3 length: 14 residues. V was clipped by 5 bases and J by 3 bases; unmatched bases: 6. This CDR3 reads CASSWGQGSYEQYF. CDR3 DNA: TGTGCCAGCAGTTGGGGACAGGGTAGCTACGAGCAGTACTTC. Together with reference TRBV5-4 and TRBJ2-7, the CDR3 gives the full variable domain: ETGVTQSPTHLIKTRGQQVTLRCSSQSGHNTVSWYQQALGQGPQFIFQYYREEENGRGNFPPRFSGLQFPNYSSELNVNALELDDSALYLCASSWGQGSYEQYFGPGTRLTVT.

The rearrangement uses TRBV11-1 and TRBJ2-5; a possible D gene is TRBD1 (7 bases). The V end lost 4 bases, the J end lost 5 bases, and 23 bases lay between the germline ends. The CDR3 spans 17 residues. Germline V lookup: CDR1 SGHAT, CDR2 FQDESV (reference sequence). The DNA of the CDR3 is TGTGCCAGCAGCTCTGGACTATTAGACAGGGTCCCTGAGACCCAGTACTTC. This sequence encodes CASSSGLLDRVPETQYF. Based on the CDR3 plus reference TRBV11-1 and TRBJ2-5, the full variable domain is EAEVAQSPRYKITEKSQAVAFWCDPISGHATLYWYRQILGQGPELLVQFQDESVVDDSQLPKDRFSAERLKGVDSTLKIQPAELGDSAMYLCASSSGLLDRVPETQYFGPGTRLLVL.

The V call is TRBV7-8, the J call TRBJ2-4; D perhaps matches TRBD2 (6 bases). V was cut by 0 bases and J by 2 bases, with 11 bases left in between. CDR1 is SGHVS and CDR2 is FQNEAQ in the germline V gene. There are 16 residues in the CDR3. The DNA for the CDR3 is TGTGCCAGCAGCTTAGCTGGGAGGTCACCCAAAAACATTCAGTACTTC. Translated: CASSLAGRSPKNIQYF.

V is TRBV6-6 and J is TRBJ1-3; the D gene is possibly TRBD1 (5 bases). The CDR3 totals 16 residues. V shed 4 bases and J shed 1 base, with 14 bases lying between them. Germline CDR1 MNHNY, CDR2 SVGAGI (reference sequence). The CDR3 DNA reads as TGTGCCAGCAGTTTGGGGGGAACAATTTCTGGAAACACCATATATTTT. Translated: CASSLGGTISGNTIYF.

The rearrangement uses TRBV6-1 and TRBJ2-5, with 13 bases lining up with TRBD2. Germline V gene sequence: CDR1 MNHNS, CDR2 SASEGT. Losses at the gene ends were 6 bases for V and 5 bases for J; bases not matched to a gene: 6. The CDR3 has 15 amino acids. CDR3 in amino acids: CASRVGLAGEETQYF. The CDR3, as DNA: TGTGCCAGCAGGGTCGGACTAGCGGGAGAGGAGACCCAGTACTTC.

The V call is TRBV11-2, the J call TRBJ2-5, with 10 bases identical to TRBD2. The CDR3 runs 15 residues. Germline CDR1 reads SGHAT; CDR2 reads FQNNGV. J was trimmed by 5 bases and V by 3 bases; bases with no gene match: 6. CDR3 region: CASSLDSGRSETQYF. CDR3 coding DNA: TGTGCCAGCAGCTTGGATAGCGGGAGGTCGGAGACCCAGTACTTC.

This clone appeared once. This chain connects TRBV29-1 to TRBJ2-7, with D perhaps matching TRBD1 or TRBD2 (6 bases each). Germline V gene data show CDR1 as SQVTM and CDR2 as ANQGSEA. The length of the CDR3 is 15 residues. V was clipped by 6 bases and J by 0 bases, with 18 bases between them. The CDR3 loop is CSVGGGTANSYEQYF. In DNA, the CDR3 is TGCAGCGTGGGGGGCGGGACGGCGAACTCCTACGAGCAGTACTTC.

This rearrangement joins TRBV7-2 to TRBJ2-7; D remains ambiguous. This CDR3 region has 12 residues. Germline loops: CDR1 SGHTA, CDR2 FQGNSA. Trimming took off 6 bases at V and 4 bases at J, with 10 bases between the two ends. CDR3 DNA sequence: TGTGCCAGCAGTCCCACGGGTTACGAGCAGTACTTC. Translation gives CASSPTGYEQYF.

The genes are TRBV11-3 and TRBJ2-7; D might be TRBD2 (6 bases). V was trimmed by 5 bases and J by 4 bases, leaving 12 bases between them. CDR1 and CDR2 (germline): SGHNT, YENEEA. The CDR3 spans 13 residues. CDR3: CASSAGLTYEQYF. The CDR3 DNA sequence: TGTGCCAGCAGCGCGGGACTTACTTACGAGCAGTACTTC.

The chain couples TRBV6-1 to TRBJ1-2; no clear D. The CDR3 runs 15 residues. The germline V gene encodes CDR1 MNHNS and CDR2 SASEGT. Trimming took off 0 bases at V and 0 bases at J, with 8 bases between the two ends. CDR3 sequence (DNA): TGTGCCAGCAGTGAAGCGGGAACAGCTAACTATGGCTACACCTTC. Protein sequence: CASSEAGTANYGYTF.

This clone has just a few counts. This chain links TRBV5-8 with TRBJ2-7; D is unclear. Trimming took off 3 bases at V and 3 bases at J, with 1 base between the two ends. Germline V gene sequence: CDR1 SGHTS, CDR2 YDEGEE. The CDR3 extends over 10 amino acids. The CDR3 DNA follows: TGTGCCAGCAGCTACTACGAGCAGTACTTC. Protein sequence: CASSYYEQYF.

J is TRBJ2-7 and V is TRBV30; D is ambiguous. Germline values: CDR1 GTSNPN, CDR2 SVGIG (reference sequence). V lost 4 bases and J 2 bases, leaving 9 bases between the germline ends. The CDR3 loop spans 12 amino acids. In DNA form, the CDR3 reads TGTGCCTGGACAAGTGGGGCCTACGAGCAGTACTTC. Translation: CAWTSGAYEQYF.

This clone was seen a single time. The J gene is TRBJ1-5, the V gene TRBV7-8; D remains ambiguous. This CDR3 has 10 amino acids. CDR1 and CDR2 from the germline V gene are SGHVS and FQNEAQ. V lost 5 bases and J 8 bases, leaving 4 bases between the germline ends. The CDR3 is CASSHEPQHF. The CDR3 DNA follows: TGTGCCAGCAGCCACGAGCCCCAGCATTTT.

CDR3 DNA sequence: TGTGCCAGCAGCTTGGGGAGCCGGGGTGCTGGCTACACCTTC. Its protein is CASSLGSRGAGYTF. This chain joins TRBV5-4 and TRBJ1-2; D gene uncertain. The V gene lost 0 bases and the J gene lost 7 bases, with 13 bases spanning the gap. From germline, CDR1 is SGHNT and CDR2 YYREEE (reference sequence). This CDR3 spans 14 amino acids.

The chain recombines TRBV5-6 with TRBJ1-5, with D possibly matching TRBD1 (5 bases). Between the trimmed V and J ends, which lost 1 base and 6 bases, there was a span of 14 bases. The length of the CDR3 is 15 residues. The V gene's germline CDR1 is SGHDT and CDR2 YYEEEE. The CDR3 DNA follows: TGTGCCAGCAGCTTGTCGGGAGGGGTTATTCAGCCCCAGCATTTT. This codes for CASSLSGGVIQPQHF.

The V and J genes are TRBV30 and TRBJ2-7, with D tentatively TRBD1 (5 bases). The germline gives CDR1 GTSNPN, CDR2 SVGIG (reference sequence). V was pared by 2 bases and J by 3 bases, with 11 bases between. The CDR3 is 13 amino acids. DNA of the CDR3: TGTGCCTGGAGTCCACTTACAGGCTACGAGCAGTACTTC. Protein: CAWSPLTGYEQYF.

This chain uses TRBV27 with TRBJ2-7; 9 nucleotides line up with TRBD1. Trimming cost V 6 bases and J 5 bases; bases outside gene matches: 8. CDR3 size: 14 residues. The germline CDR1 and CDR2 sequences are MNHEY and SMNVEV (reference sequence). The CDR3 DNA follows: TGTGCCAGCAGATCCGGGACAGGGCGTGACGAGCAGTACTTC. This gives the protein CASRSGTGRDEQYF.

The chain uses TRBV7-9 and TRBJ1-1; 8 bases fit TRBD1. V shed 7 bases and J 3 bases; nucleotides not matched to a gene: 7. Germline values: CDR1 SEHNR, CDR2 FQNEAQ (reference sequence). The CDR3 sequence is 14 residues long. In nucleotides, the CDR3 is TGTGCCAGCACCGGCGGACAGGGCGACACTGAAGCTTTCTTT. This encodes CASTGGQGDTEAFF.

V usage is TRBV25-1 and J usage is TRBJ2-6; D gene uncertain. Between the trimmed V and J ends, which lost 4 bases and 1 base, there was a span of 8 bases. The CDR3 runs to 15 residues. CDR1 is MGHDK and CDR2 is SYGVNS in the germline V gene. In nucleotides, the CDR3 is TGTGCCAGCAGTGGGTACAATTCTGGGGCCAACGTCCTGACTTTC. Translated: CASSGYNSGANVLTF.

The chain uses TRBV7-2 and TRBJ1-3; no clear D. From germline, CDR1 is SGHTA and CDR2 FQGNSA. The CDR3 contains 15 residues. Trimming took 5 bases from V and 3 from J, leaving 14 bases between them. The CDR3 DNA reads as TGTGCCAGCAGCCCCAAGAGGGAGTTTGGAAACACCATATATTTT. Protein: CASSPKREFGNTIYF.